This passage covers 4 T cell receptor beta chains from one sample sequenced in a study of cytomegalovirus exposure and HLA in healthy donors. The PCR used 60 Vbeta and 13 Jbeta primers. Repertoires were generated with immunoSEQ multiplex PCR, while TCRdb's copy carries only in-frame clones and drops some. The sample lists tens of thousands of clones; about four fifths were seen once. Sequencing was carried out using PBMCs. These receptors were obtained from a man aged 18-30 years in good health and CMV-seronegative.

The chain links TRBV4-2 to TRBJ2-2; D perhaps matches TRBD2 (6 bases). Per the germline V gene, CDR1 is LGHNA and CDR2 is YNFKEQ. Trimming pared 2 bases from V and 3 bases from J, leaving 28 bases between. This CDR3 contains 21 residues. In DNA, the CDR3 is TGTGCCAGCAGCCAACCACTAGCTGCCGCCTACCGCGCGTCGGACACCGGGGAGCTGTTTTTT. Protein product: CASSQPLAAAYRASDTGELFF.

This chain links TRBV6-1 with TRBJ1-6, with a weak D call TRBD1 (6 bases). The germline CDR1 and CDR2 sequences are MNHNS and SASEGT. The CDR3 is made up of 17 amino acids. The V gene lost 2 bases and the J gene lost 0 bases, with 11 bases spanning the gap. The CDR3 reads CASSERAGDSYNSPLHF. The CDR3 DNA is TGTGCCAGCAGTGAACGGGCAGGGGACTCCTATAATTCACCCCTCCACTTT.

On this clone: It is likely a read error, because the conserved phenylalanine at the end of the CDR3 is missing. The chain uses TRBV30 and TRBJ1-1, with TRBD1 matching over 7 bases. The CDR3 is made up of 12 amino acids. From germline, CDR1 is GTSNPN and CDR2 SVGIG (reference sequence). J gave up 5 bases and V 5 bases, and 5 bases lay outside the gene matches. CDR3 nucleotide sequence: TGTGCCTGGGACAGGGAAGGGACTGAAGCTTTCTTG. Translation gives CAWDREGTEAFL.

This chain links TRBV6-1 with TRBJ1-1, with a possible D match to TRBD1 (6 bases). Trimming took off 4 bases at V and 2 bases at J, with 11 bases between the two ends. In germline, CDR1 is MNHNS, CDR2 SASEGT. The CDR3 length is 14 residues. The CDR3 sequence: CASSVGGANTEAFF. The CDR3 region has the DNA TGTGCCAGCAGTGTTGGGGGGGCTAACACTGAAGCTTTCTTT.